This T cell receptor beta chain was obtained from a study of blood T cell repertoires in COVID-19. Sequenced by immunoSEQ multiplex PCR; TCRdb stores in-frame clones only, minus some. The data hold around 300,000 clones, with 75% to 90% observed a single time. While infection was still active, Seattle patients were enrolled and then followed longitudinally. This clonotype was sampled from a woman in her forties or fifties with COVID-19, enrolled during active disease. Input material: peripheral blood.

CDR3 nucleotide sequence: TGTGCCAGCTCGAAAGACATCGCCGACACCGGGGAGCTGTTTTTT. It translates to CASSKDIADTGELFF. This sequence joins TRBV2 and TRBJ2-2; D call uncertain. The CDR3 spans 15 residues. CDR1 is SNHLY, CDR2 FYNNEI, per germline. Trimming left V 8 bases short and J 3 bases short, with 16 bases between.